This is a list of T cell receptor beta chains from one sample in a study of early T cells in non-severe SARS-CoV-2 infection. TCRdb passed the 5' RACE reads through MiXCR, listing each CDR3 protein once. The sample lists 35,000 to 45,000 distinct CDR3 sequences; about 5.2% were seen once. The sample was whole blood, taken at baseline. The source of these receptors is an adult who was a healthcare worker with PCR-confirmed SARS-CoV-2 infection or an uninfected control (not recorded which). Both conserved end residues are part of each CDR3.

V	J	CDR3
TRBV28	TRBJ2-5	CASSLPGIGETQYF
TRBV6-6	TRBJ2-7	CASSYSGQSYEQYF
TRBV12-3/TRBV12-4	TRBJ2-6	CASSPTGAPGANVLTF
TRBV3-1	TRBJ2-6	CASSQDVSSGANVLTF
TRBV6-5	TRBJ2-1	CASSGTTVNEQFF
TRBV28	TRBJ2-4	CASSYPGQGAKNIQYF
TRBV28	TRBJ1-1	CASSLVREDTEAFF
TRBV7-2	TRBJ2-1	CASRLAGGRTNNEQFF
TRBV19	TRBJ1-1	CASSIGQYTEAFF
TRBV7-2	TRBJ2-1	CASTPGGGRGNEQFF
TRBV7-9	TRBJ2-2	CASSLTTGVLSGELFF
TRBV10-2	TRBJ1-2	CASSEWRRGVGGYTF
TRBV20-1	TRBJ1-4	CSARDNRGFDEKLFF
TRBV28	TRBJ2-3	CASSLGQVYTDTQYF
TRBV24-1	TRBJ2-1	CATSDPRTSGRYNEQFF